Below are 32 T cell receptor beta chains sequenced from a single sample in a study of cytomegalovirus exposure and HLA in healthy donors. The PCR contained 60 Vbeta and 13 Jbeta primers. The data were produced by immunoSEQ multiplex PCR, yet TCRdb's version contains in-frame clones alone and is incomplete. The repertoire holds 57,000 or so clones, with about 80% as singletons. Sequences were obtained from PBMCs. The receptors here all came from a man in his fifties in good health and CMV-seropositive.

Of note for this clone: One junction end does not reproduce the germline sequence, and a read error may be involved. CDR3 bases: TGTGCCAGCAGTGAAAGGACACGGGGGGAGCAGCACTTC. Amino acids: CASSERTRGEQHF. This chain joins TRBV2 and TRBJ2-7; 7 nucleotides match TRBD2. The CDR3 is 13 amino acids. Germline V gene sequence: CDR1 SNHLY, CDR2 FYNNEI. The full variable domain, rest sourced from reference TRBV2 and TRBJ2-7, is EPEVTQTPSHQVTQMGQEVILRCVPISNHLYFYWYRQILGQKVEFLVSFYNNEISEKSEIFDDQFSVERPDGSNFTLKIRSTKLEDSAMYFCASSERTRGEQHFGPGTRLTVT.

V gene TRBV7-3 combines with J gene TRBJ2-3; TRBD2 matches at 14 bases. Per the germline V gene, CDR1 is SGHTA and CDR2 is FQGTGA. The CDR3 is 19 residues long. V lost 5 bases and J lost 2; bases outside the gene matches: 12. In DNA form, the CDR3 reads TGTGCCAGCAGCGGACCGGGACTAGCGGGAGTCGAGGACACAGATACGCAGTATTTT. Its translation: CASSGPGLAGVEDTDTQYF.

Worth noting for this clone: The junction and the germline gene differ at one end; a read error may be behind it. The same CDR3 can be traced to other DNA sequences in this sample. DNA for the CDR3: TGCGCCAGCAGCCAAGAAGCAGGAAAAGGCTACTACGAGCAGTACTTC. Translating it yields CASSQEAGKGYYEQYF. The J gene is TRBJ2-7, the V gene TRBV5-8; no clear D gene. The CDR3 runs to 16 residues. CDR1 SGHTS and CDR2 YDEGEE come from the germline V gene.

This clone was seen a few times. The V and J genes are TRBV14 and TRBJ2-7, with 7 bases identical to TRBD1. The CDR3 spans 15 residues. The V segment lost 4 bases and the J segment 2 bases; nucleotides outside the gene matches: 8. Germline CDR1 SGHDN, CDR2 FVKESK. CDR3 region: CASSRTGTVPYEQYF. The CDR3, as DNA: TGTGCCAGCAGCCGAACCGGGACAGTTCCCTACGAGCAGTACTTC.

The chain couples TRBV27 to TRBJ2-5, with D possibly matching TRBD2 (6 bases). The J call could be wrong; TRBJ2-7 is a better fit for the DNA end. There are 15 residues in the CDR3. Germline V gene data show CDR1 as MNHEY and CDR2 as SMNVEV (reference sequence). This chain's CDR3 is CASSSSGRSSYEQYF. CDR3 coding DNA: TGTGCCAGCAGTTCCTCAGGGAGGAGCTCCTACGAGCAGTACTTC.

The chain carries TRBV18 and TRBJ2-2, with 11 positions matching TRBD2. J lost 4 bases, V lost 4 bases, and 2 bases had no gene match. The CDR3 runs to 15 residues. Germline V lookup: CDR1 KGHSH, CDR2 LQKENI. The CDR3 coding sequence is TGTGCCAGCTCACTCGGGACTAGCGGCACCGGGGAGCTGTTTTTT. Protein: CASSLGTSGTGELFF.

This chain joins TRBV27 and TRBJ1-2; TRBD1 might be the D (5 bases). The germline CDR1 and CDR2 sequences are MNHEY and SMNVEV (reference sequence). V was clipped by 2 bases and J by 4 bases, with 20 bases between them. The CDR3 runs 17 residues. CDR3 loop: CASSLGPLWGESYGYTF. In nucleotides, the CDR3 is TGTGCCAGCAGTTTAGGGCCATTGTGGGGGGAGAGCTATGGCTACACCTTC.

The DNA of the CDR3 is TGCGCCAGCAGCCAAGGACAGGGGGCCGGCAATGAAAAACTGTTTTTT. It translates to CASSQGQGAGNEKLFF. The chain couples TRBV4-3 to TRBJ1-4; 10 bases are a match to TRBD1. Germline CDR1 reads LGHNA; CDR2 reads YSLEER. The ends lost 1 base at V and 5 bases at J; junction bases unmatched: 4. CDR3 size: 16 residues.

This clone appeared a few times. V and J are TRBV19 and TRBJ2-1; the match to TRBD1 covers 9 bases. This CDR3 comprises 15 residues. V lost 4 bases and J lost 3; bases outside the gene matches: 4. Germline V CDR1 and CDR2: LNHDA, SQIVND (reference sequence). The CDR3, as DNA: TGTGCCAGTAGTAGACCGGACAGGGGCTACAATGAGCAGTTCTTC. Its protein product is CASSRPDRGYNEQFF.

The V call is TRBV5-1, the J call TRBJ1-1, with 7 bases aligning to TRBD1. Germline V CDR1 and CDR2: SGHRS, YFSETQ. The CDR3 totals 15 residues. Unmatched junction bases numbered 15, after V lost 4 bases and J lost 9 bases. The CDR3 DNA follows: TGCGCCAGCAGCCCCACCTTTCCCTCAGGGGGAAAAGCTTTCTTT. It specifies CASSPTFPSGGKAFF. Variable domain in full (rest from reference TRBV5-1 and TRBJ1-1): KAGVTQTPRYLIKTRGQQVTLSCSPISGHRSVSWYQQTPGQGLQFLFEYFSETQRNKGNFPGRFSGRQFSNSRSEMNVSTLELGDSALYLCASSPTFPSGGKAFFGQGTRLTVV.

The V call is TRBV30, the J call TRBJ2-1; 8 nucleotides agree with TRBD2. Per germline, CDR1 GTSNPN and CDR2 SVGIG (reference sequence). The CDR3 consists of 15 residues. J lost 7 bases, V lost 0 bases, and 8 bases had no gene match. The CDR3 DNA reads as TGTGCCTGGAGTGTATACGGGGGGGCACTTAATGAGCAGTTCTTC. This translates into CAWSVYGGALNEQFF.

The chain recombines TRBV27 with TRBJ2-7; D unresolved. The CDR3 covers 14 residues. V was shortened by 5 bases and J by 5 bases, with 16 bases between the two germline ends. CDR1 and CDR2 (germline): MNHEY, SMNVEV (reference sequence). The DNA for the CDR3 is TGTGCCAGCAGTACCCGAGCAGGTTCCCACGAGCAGTACTTC. It codes for CASSTRAGSHEQYF.

The chain carries TRBV6-6 and TRBJ2-7; 7 bases fit TRBD1. V shed 5 bases, J shed 1 base, and the junction held 5 bases outside the gene matches. CDR3 length: 14 residues. CDR1 is MNHNY and CDR2 is SVGAGI in the germline V gene (reference sequence). The CDR3 DNA reads TGTGCCAGCAGTACCTCGACAGGGTCCTACGAGCAGTACTTC. As protein: CASSTSTGSYEQYF.

Turning to this clone: The junction does not match germline at one end; this may be a read error. The genes are TRBV7-8 and TRBJ2-5, with D maybe TRBD1 (6 bases). Germline CDR1 SGHVS, CDR2 FQNEAQ. This CDR3 is 17 amino acids long. CDR3 sequence: CVSSLDTGRVKEETQYF. The CDR3 DNA sequence: TGTGTCAGCAGCTTGGATACAGGGCGAGTTAAAGAGGAGACCCAGTACTTC. Full variable domain (remainder filled in from reference TRBV7-8 and TRBJ2-5): GAGVSQSPRYKVAKRGQDVALRCDPISGHVSLFWYQQALGQGPEFLTYFQNEAQLDKSGLPSDRFFAERPEGSVSTLKIQRTQQEDSAVYLCVSSLDTGRVKEETQYFGPGTRLLVL.

Comments on this clone: Given a much more abundant clone one base away, this may be a read error. This CDR3 reads CASSPQGMTGELFF. The CDR3 nucleotides are TGTGCCAGCAGCCCACAGGGGATGACCGGGGAGCTGTTTTTT. V usage is TRBV28 and J usage is TRBJ2-2, with TRBD1 identical over 7 bases. CDR1 and CDR2 from the germline V gene are MDHEN and SYDVKM. CDR3 size: 14 residues. Trimming took 6 bases from V and 5 from J; bases not matched to a gene: 6.

The genes are TRBV5-1 and TRBJ2-7; D gene unclear. Germline V CDR1 and CDR2: SGHRS, YFSETQ. Trimming took off 4 bases at V and 3 bases at J, with 17 bases between the two ends. The CDR3 spans 15 residues. This chain's CDR3 is CASSAAGDFIYEQYF. DNA of the CDR3: TGCGCCAGCAGCGCCGCCGGAGACTTTATCTACGAGCAGTACTTC.

The chain joins TRBV6-1 to TRBJ2-1; D perhaps matches TRBD2 (6 bases). V shed 6 bases and J shed 8 bases, with 14 bases lying between them. In germline, CDR1 is MNHNS, CDR2 SASEGT. CDR3 length: 13 residues. CDR3 bases: TGTGCCAGCAGCTCTACTAGCAAGCATGAGCAGTTCTTC. Translating gives CASSSTSKHEQFF.

This chain uses TRBV18 with TRBJ2-1, with 7 bases fitting TRBD2. CDR1 and CDR2 (germline): KGHSH, LQKENI. The CDR3 has 15 residues. The trim removed 2 bases at V and 3 bases at J, leaving 4 bases unmatched. In DNA form, the CDR3 reads TGTGCCAGCTCACCATCGGGACTAATCTACAATGAGCAGTTCTTC. Translated: CASSPSGLIYNEQFF.

The chain is built from TRBV5-1 and TRBJ1-2; D remains unclear. V lost 5 bases and J lost 6, with 17 bases in between. CDR3 length: 14 residues. The germline gives CDR1 SGHRS, CDR2 YFSETQ. CDR3 bases: TGCGCCAGCAGACCGGAGGGAGGAAGGGATGGCTACACCTTC. It is translated as CASRPEGGRDGYTF.

The genes are TRBV28 and TRBJ2-7; 7 bases fit TRBD1. The J segment lost 3 bases and the V segment lost 2 bases, leaving 13 bases of the junction unmatched. The CDR3 extends over 17 amino acids. Germline CDR1 is MDHEN and CDR2 is SYDVKM. The CDR3 region is CASSLLFSDRTNYEQYF. The CDR3 region has the DNA TGTGCCAGCAGTTTACTCTTCTCGGACAGGACGAACTACGAGCAGTACTTC.

The chain carries TRBV7-2 and TRBJ1-3, with a tentative D call TRBD1 (6 bases). V lost 3 bases, J lost 4 bases, and 13 bases lay in between. The CDR3 sequence is 15 residues long. From germline, CDR1 is SGHTA and CDR2 FQGNSA. CDR3 DNA sequence: TGTGCCAGCAGCTTTGACAGGTTTTCAGGAAACACCATATATTTT. Encoded protein: CASSFDRFSGNTIYF.

This clone was observed a few times. V is TRBV7-8 and J is TRBJ2-7; possibly TRBD1 for D (6 bases). Trimming stripped 4 bases from V and 3 bases from J, with 13 bases between. The length of the CDR3 is 14 residues. Per germline, CDR1 SGHVS and CDR2 FQNEAQ. CDR3 nucleotides: TGTGCCAGCAGCTCCTGGACAGCTAACTACGAGCAGTACTTC. The encoded protein is CASSSWTANYEQYF.

This chain links TRBV14 with TRBJ2-1, with 11 bases aligning to TRBD2. CDR3 length: 15 amino acids. CDR1 and CDR2 (germline): SGHDN, FVKESK. With V trimmed by 4 bases and J by 4 bases, 3 bases remained unmatched. In DNA, the CDR3 is TGTGCCAGCAGCCGGACTAGCGGGCTTTACAATGAGCAGTTCTTC. This sequence encodes CASSRTSGLYNEQFF.

A few counts support this clone. The chain combines TRBV30 with TRBJ2-5; 7 bases agree with TRBD1. V trimming: 5 bases; J trimming: 1 base; junction bases outside the gene matches: 4. The CDR3 loop spans 13 amino acids. The germline V gene encodes CDR1 GTSNPN and CDR2 SVGIG (reference sequence). The CDR3 DNA is TGTGCCTGGGCCAGGGACAGCCAAGAGACCCAGTACTTC. Translating gives CAWARDSQETQYF.

The rearrangement links TRBV4-3 to TRBJ2-2; 10 nucleotides match TRBD2. J was trimmed by 4 bases and V by 4 bases; bases with no gene match: 6. The CDR3 runs 16 residues. Germline loops: CDR1 LGHNA, CDR2 YSLEER. This CDR3 reads CASSRSGGASTGELFF. The DNA for the CDR3 is TGCGCCAGCAGCCGAAGCGGGGGGGCTAGCACCGGGGAGCTGTTTTTT.

The chain joins TRBV6-5 to TRBJ1-5; tentatively, D is TRBD1 (6 bases). This CDR3 region has 15 residues. Per the germline V gene, CDR1 is MNHEY and CDR2 is SVGAGI. Trimming removed 3 bases from V and 6 bases from J, with 15 bases in between. The CDR3 DNA reads TGTGCCAGCAGTTATTCAGGGGAGGGTGGTCAGCCCCAGCATTTT. As protein: CASSYSGEGGQPQHF.

CDR3 sequence: CASSIGTSGDPSYEQYF. Written as DNA, the CDR3 is TGTGCCAGTAGTATAGGGACTAGCGGGGACCCATCCTACGAGCAGTACTTC. The J gene is TRBJ2-7, the V gene TRBV19; 12 positions agree with TRBD2. This CDR3 has 17 amino acids. Germline V gene sequence: CDR1 LNHDA, CDR2 SQIVND (reference sequence). The V segment lost 1 base and the J segment 1 base; nucleotides outside the gene matches: 5.

The chain recombines TRBV5-1 with TRBJ1-1, with no clear D. The V gene lost 0 bases and the J gene lost 6 bases, with 9 bases spanning the gap. Looked up from germline, CDR1 is SGHRS and CDR2 is YFSETQ. This CDR3 contains 13 residues. CDR3 DNA: TGCGCCAGCAGCTTGGGGAGGGCTCCTGAAGCTTTCTTT. Amino acid sequence: CASSLGRAPEAFF. Full variable domain (remainder filled in from reference TRBV5-1 and TRBJ1-1): KAGVTQTPRYLIKTRGQQVTLSCSPISGHRSVSWYQQTPGQGLQFLFEYFSETQRNKGNFPGRFSGRQFSNSRSEMNVSTLELGDSALYLCASSLGRAPEAFFGQGTRLTVV.

The gene calls are TRBV7-9 and TRBJ1-1, with D maybe TRBD1 (5 bases). The V end lost 5 bases, the J end lost 0 bases, and 13 bases lay between the germline ends. Germline values: CDR1 SEHNR, CDR2 FQNEAQ (reference sequence). The CDR3 length is 15 residues. CDR3 protein: CASSAGQGMNTEAFF. As DNA, the CDR3 is TGTGCCAGCAGCGCCGGACAAGGCATGAACACTGAAGCTTTCTTT.

On this clone itself: A far larger clone is off by one base, so a read error is likely. This CDR3 fails to terminate in the conserved phenylalanine or tryptophan, so it likely reflects a read error. The chain recombines TRBV10-2 with TRBJ1-1; 8 nucleotides align to TRBD1. The ends lost 4 bases at V and 5 bases at J; junction bases unmatched: 9. Germline V gene lookup returns CDR1 WSHSY and CDR2 SAAADI. The CDR3 is 15 residues long. CDR3 protein: CASSGPGQGGTEAFL. The CDR3 DNA reads as TGCGCCAGCAGTGGCCCTGGACAGGGTGGAACTGAAGCTTTCTTG.

The chain employs TRBV9 and TRBJ1-3, with 7 bases that match TRBD1. With V trimmed by 5 bases and J by 0 bases, 5 bases remained unmatched. Germline assignment: CDR1 SGDLS and CDR2 YYNGEE. The CDR3 consists of 15 residues. The CDR3 bases are TGTGCCAGCAGTGCACAGGGGACCTCTGGAAACACCATATATTTT. Its protein product is CASSAQGTSGNTIYF.

The J gene is TRBJ2-6, the V gene TRBV5-1, with D possibly matching TRBD1 (6 bases). This CDR3 has 18 residues. Trimming took off 4 bases at V and 1 base at J, with 18 bases between the two ends. Germline CDR1 SGHRS, CDR2 YFSETQ. The CDR3 region is CASSAPRQVESGANVLTF. In nucleotides, the CDR3 is TGCGCCAGCAGCGCTCCTCGACAGGTGGAGTCTGGGGCCAACGTCCTGACTTTC. Full variable domain (remainder filled in from reference TRBV5-1 and TRBJ2-6): KAGVTQTPRYLIKTRGQQVTLSCSPISGHRSVSWYQQTPGQGLQFLFEYFSETQRNKGNFPGRFSGRQFSNSRSEMNVSTLELGDSALYLCASSAPRQVESGANVLTFGAGSRLTVL.